This T cell receptor beta chain originates from a study of T cells in Graves' hyperthyroidism and ophthalmopathy. At least ten counts were recorded for this clonotype. V was pared by 3 bases and J by 5 bases, with 10 bases of the junction left unmatched. CDR1 and CDR2 (germline): MNHEY, SMNVEV (reference sequence). This CDR3 comprises 17 residues. The hyperthyroidism patients had all been newly diagnosed, and their disease duration was under 2 months. Their ages ranged from 18 to 65 years. RNA transcripts gave rise to amplified TCR beta CDR3 regions. A first-round RT-PCR of the TCR CDR3 used the HTBI primer set. MiXCR was run by TCRdb on the multiplex PCR reads, yielding one entry per CDR3 protein. Of fewer than 900,000 distinct CDR3 sequences in the sample, under 20% were seen once.

Specimen: blood. V is TRBV27 and J is TRBJ2-3; TRBD2 matches at 11 bases. This sequence originates from a woman aged 50 to 60 with Graves' hyperthyroidism that later progressed to Graves' ophthalmopathy. The CDR3: CASSLRLAGGHLDTQYF. The DNA of the CDR3 is TGTGCCAGCAGTTTGAGATTAGCGGGGGGGCATTTAGATACGCAGTATTTT.